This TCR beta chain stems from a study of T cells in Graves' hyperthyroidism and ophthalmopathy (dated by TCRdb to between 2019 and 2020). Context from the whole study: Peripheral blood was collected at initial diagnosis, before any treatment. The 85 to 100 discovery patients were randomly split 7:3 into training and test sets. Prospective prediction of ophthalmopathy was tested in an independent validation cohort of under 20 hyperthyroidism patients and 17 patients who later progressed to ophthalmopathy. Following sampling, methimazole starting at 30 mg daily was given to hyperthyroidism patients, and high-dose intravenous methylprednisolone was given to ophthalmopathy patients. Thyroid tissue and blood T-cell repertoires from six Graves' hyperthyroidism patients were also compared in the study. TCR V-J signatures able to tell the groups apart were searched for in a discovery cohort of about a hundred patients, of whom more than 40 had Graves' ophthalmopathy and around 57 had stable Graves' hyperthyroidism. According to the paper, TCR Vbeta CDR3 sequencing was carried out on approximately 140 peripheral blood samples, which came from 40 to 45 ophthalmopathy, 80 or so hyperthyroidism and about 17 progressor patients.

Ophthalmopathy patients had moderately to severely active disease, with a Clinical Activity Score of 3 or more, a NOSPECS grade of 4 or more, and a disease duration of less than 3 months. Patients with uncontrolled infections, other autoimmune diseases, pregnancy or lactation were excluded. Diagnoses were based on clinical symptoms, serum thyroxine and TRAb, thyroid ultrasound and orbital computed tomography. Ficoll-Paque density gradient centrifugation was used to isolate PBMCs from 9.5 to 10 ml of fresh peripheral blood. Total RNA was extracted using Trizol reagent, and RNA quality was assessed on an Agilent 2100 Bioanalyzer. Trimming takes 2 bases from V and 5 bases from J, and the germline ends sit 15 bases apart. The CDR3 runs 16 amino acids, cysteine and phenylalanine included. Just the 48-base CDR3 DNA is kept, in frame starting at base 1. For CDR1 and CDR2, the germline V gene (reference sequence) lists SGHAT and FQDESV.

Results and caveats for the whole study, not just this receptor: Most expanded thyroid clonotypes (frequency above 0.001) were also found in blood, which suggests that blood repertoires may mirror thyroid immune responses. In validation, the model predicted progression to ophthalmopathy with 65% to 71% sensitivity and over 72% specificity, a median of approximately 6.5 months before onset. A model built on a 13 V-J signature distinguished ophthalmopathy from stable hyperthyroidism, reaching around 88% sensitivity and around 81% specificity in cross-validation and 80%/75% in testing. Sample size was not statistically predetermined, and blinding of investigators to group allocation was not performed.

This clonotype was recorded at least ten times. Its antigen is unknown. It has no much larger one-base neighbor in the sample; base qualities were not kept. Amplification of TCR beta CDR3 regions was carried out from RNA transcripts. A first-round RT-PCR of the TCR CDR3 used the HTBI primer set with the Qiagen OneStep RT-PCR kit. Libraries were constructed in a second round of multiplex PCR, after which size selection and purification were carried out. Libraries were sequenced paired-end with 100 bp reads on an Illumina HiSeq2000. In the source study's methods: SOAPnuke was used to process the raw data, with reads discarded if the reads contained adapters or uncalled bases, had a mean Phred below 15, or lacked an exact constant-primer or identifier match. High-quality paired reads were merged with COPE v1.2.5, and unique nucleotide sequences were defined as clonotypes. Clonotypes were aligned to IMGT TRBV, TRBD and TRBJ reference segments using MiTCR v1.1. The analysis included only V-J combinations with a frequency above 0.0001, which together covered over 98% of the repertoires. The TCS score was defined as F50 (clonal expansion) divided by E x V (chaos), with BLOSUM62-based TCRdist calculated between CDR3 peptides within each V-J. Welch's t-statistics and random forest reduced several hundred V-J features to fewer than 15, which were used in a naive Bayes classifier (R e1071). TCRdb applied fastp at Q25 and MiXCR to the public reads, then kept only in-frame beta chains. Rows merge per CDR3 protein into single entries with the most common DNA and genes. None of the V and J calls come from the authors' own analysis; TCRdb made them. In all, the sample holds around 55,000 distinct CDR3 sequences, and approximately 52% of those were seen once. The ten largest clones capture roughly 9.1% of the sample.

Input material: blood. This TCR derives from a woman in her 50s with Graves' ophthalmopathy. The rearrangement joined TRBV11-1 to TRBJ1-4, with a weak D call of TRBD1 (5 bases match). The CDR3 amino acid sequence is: CASSLSFGAANEKLFF. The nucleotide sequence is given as TGTGCCAGCAGCTTAAGTTTCGGGGCAGCGAATGAAAAACTGTTTTTT.